Shown below are 12 T cell receptor beta chains from a single sample sequenced in a study of OX40 agonist ivuxolimab in advanced cancers. Profiling relied on immunoSEQ multiplex PCR, and the TCRdb table lists in-frame clones only, not all of them. The profile shows 63,000 or so clones, 84% of them singletons. Sample: CD4+ or CD8+ T cells sorted from blood, taken in a trial of the OX40 agonist ivuxolimab. Source of these receptors: an adult with an advanced solid tumor such as melanoma, head and neck, liver or kidney cancer.

This clone has just one count. This chain connects TRBV5-1 to TRBJ2-7; a possible D gene is TRBD1 (6 bases). Between the trimmed V and J ends, which lost 0 bases and 3 bases, there was a span of 16 bases. Germline CDR1 reads SGHRS; CDR2 reads YFSETQ. This CDR3 spans 16 amino acids. CDR3 sequence reads: CASSLAAGVQIYEQYF. The CDR3 bases are TGCGCCAGCAGCTTGGCGGCAGGGGTCCAAATCTACGAGCAGTACTTC.

This clone has a handful of counts. The rearrangement joins TRBV5-1 to TRBJ1-5; D might be TRBD1 (6 bases). The CDR3 contains 18 residues. In germline, CDR1 is SGHRS, CDR2 YFSETQ. Trimming cost V 0 bases and J 2 bases, with 18 bases left between them. The CDR3 spells CASSLGTDSIGGNQPQHF. The CDR3 coding sequence is TGCGCCAGCAGCTTGGGGACAGATAGTATTGGGGGCAATCAGCCCCAGCATTTT.

This clone showed up just once. This rearrangement joins TRBV27 to TRBJ2-5; 7 bases map to TRBD1. Matching the DNA end better, TRBJ2-7 makes the J call doubtful. The CDR3 runs to 15 residues. Looked up from germline, CDR1 is MNHEY and CDR2 is SMNVEV (reference sequence). The CDR3 reads CASSYNGQASYEQYF. CDR3 coding DNA: TGTGCCAGCAGTTATAACGGACAGGCCTCCTACGAGCAGTACTTC.

The chain links TRBV18 to TRBJ1-2, with D unresolved. Between the trimmed V and J ends, which lost 1 base and 0 bases, there was a span of 9 bases. Germline loops: CDR1 KGHSH, CDR2 LQKENI. The CDR3 is made up of 15 amino acids. CDR3 in amino acids: CASSPQGMANYGYTF. The CDR3 nucleotides read TGTGCCAGCTCACCACAAGGGATGGCTAACTATGGCTACACCTTC.

This clone was seen a few times. The chain uses TRBV10-3 and TRBJ1-6; maybe TRBD1 (5 bases). The length of the CDR3 is 21 residues. Trimming removed 6 bases from V and 5 bases from J, with 32 bases in between. CDR1 and CDR2 from the germline V gene are ENHRY and SYGVKD. CDR3 protein: CAISGYRPTWGEGSDNSPLHF. CDR3 DNA: TGTGCCATCAGCGGGTACCGGCCGACGTGGGGCGAAGGTAGCGATAATTCACCCCTCCACTTT.

The chain links TRBV28 to TRBJ1-5; no clear D. V lost 2 bases and J 4 bases, leaving 12 bases between the germline ends. The CDR3 is made up of 15 amino acids. Germline V CDR1 and CDR2: MDHEN, SYDVKM. The DNA of the CDR3 is TGTGCCAGCAGTTTAGATGTGTGGGAGAATCAGCCCCAGCATTTT. Protein: CASSLDVWENQPQHF.

The chain uses TRBV6-5 and TRBJ2-7; D is unresolved. The CDR3 sequence is 12 residues long. Trimming removed 6 bases at V and 1 base at J, with 7 bases between. Germline V lookup: CDR1 MNHEY, CDR2 SVGAGI. CDR3 residues: CASSEQSYEQYF. The DNA for the CDR3 is TGTGCCAGCAGCGAACAGTCCTACGAGCAGTACTTC.

This clone was counted only a few times. The chain employs TRBV30 and TRBJ2-7; D is uncertain. Between the trimmed V and J ends, which lost 3 bases and 2 bases, there was a span of 11 bases. Per germline, CDR1 GTSNPN and CDR2 SVGIG (reference sequence). The CDR3 runs 13 residues. The CDR3 bases are TGTGCCTGGAGCGATCTCGACCCCTACGAGCAGTACTTC. It specifies CAWSDLDPYEQYF.

The V and J genes are TRBV18 and TRBJ2-4; either TRBD1 or TRBD2 may supply D (5 bases each). Germline CDR1 KGHSH, CDR2 LQKENI. The CDR3 runs to 13 residues. V was cut by 6 bases and J by 15 bases, with 21 bases left in between. DNA for the CDR3: TGTGCCAGCTCGTACGGGACGGCTAATACCTGGTACTTC. This codes for CASSYGTANTWYF.

This chain links TRBV6-1 with TRBJ1-1, with 7 positions matching TRBD1. Trimming took 3 bases from V and 4 from J; bases not matched to a gene: 2. Germline V gene lookup returns CDR1 MNHNS and CDR2 SASEGT. CDR3 length equals 13 residues. The CDR3 spells CASSETGLTEAFF. The CDR3 bases are TGTGCCAGCAGTGAGACAGGGCTCACTGAAGCTTTCTTT.

This clone was seen once. The J gene is TRBJ2-3, the V gene TRBV7-2; D possibly corresponds to TRBD2 (5 bases). This CDR3 is built from 16 residues. Germline V lookup: CDR1 SGHTA, CDR2 FQGNSA. V lost 3 bases and J lost 3, with 16 bases in between. Here the CDR3 reads CASSFGLHLGTDTQYF. CDR3 sequence (DNA): TGTGCCAGCAGCTTTGGACTGCACCTTGGGACAGATACGCAGTATTTT.

This sequence joins TRBV7-2 and TRBJ1-1, with 8 nucleotides matching TRBD1. The germline CDR1 and CDR2 sequences are SGHTA and FQGNSA. The CDR3 length is 13 residues. V was pared by 2 bases and J by 8 bases, with 4 bases of the junction left unmatched. The CDR3 DNA sequence: TGTGCCAGCAGCTTACAGGGGGCCTCGGAAGCTTTCTTT. This translates into CASSLQGASEAFF.